This is a list of T cell receptor beta chains from one sample in a study of shared clonotypes between healthy human individuals. Repertoires were generated with immunoSEQ multiplex PCR, while TCRdb's copy carries only in-frame clones and drops some. Among just over 2,000,000 clones listed, 90% to 95% were seen once. Input material: naive CD4+ T cells sorted from blood. The receptors shown here come from a young man in good health. The CDR3 runs from the conserved cysteine through the conserved F or W. Clone sizes are given selectively: once, few, many, or a class where the clone is expanded.

>once|TRBJ2-7|TRBV5-8
CASSLVTGVTYEQYF
>.|TRBJ1-1|TRBV6-5
CASGTRRRTEAFF
>.|TRBJ1-5|TRBV19
CASSVQGNQPQHF
>.|TRBJ2-3|TRBV5-6
CASSSATLAGATDTQYF
>.|TRBJ2-7|TRBV4-3
CASSPRTGGLHEQYF
>once|TRBJ2-7|TRBV7-9
CASSLAREDRNTYEQYF
>.|TRBJ2-7|TRBV7-2
CASSITGTSGDEQYF
>.|TRBJ2-7|TRBV7-3
CASRDSRNSYEQYF
>.|TRBJ2-2|TRBV7-9
CASSPLFAGELFF
>.|TRBJ2-7|TRBV19
CASSITGTETYEQYF
>.|TRBJ2-1|TRBV30
CAWSKGTSGIFEQFF
>.|TRBJ1-2|TRBV2
CASSVVREGDGYTF
>once|TRBJ2-1|TRBV12-5
CASGLVLAGGEYNEQFF
>.|TRBJ2-1|TRBV10-2
CASSESGNEQFF
>.|TRBJ2-7|TRBV11-2
CASSLTSGNYEQYF
>.|TRBJ2-7|TRBV10-3
CAISWTGPSAEQYF
>.|TRBJ2-2|TRBV7-7
CASSPRLAANTGELFF
>.|TRBJ2-3|TRBV5-8
CASSLLGEWLGATDTQYF
>.|TRBJ1-1|TRBV7-2
CASSTRQGPEAFF
>.|TRBJ1-5|TRBV7-2
CASSLNAGQPQHF
>.|TRBJ2-5|TRBV6-5
CASSYERMQETQYF
>.|TRBJ1-2|TRBV29-1
CSVEEGGTYGYTF
>.|TRBJ2-5|TRBV9
CASSVGTPRAGVQETQYF
>.|TRBJ2-7|TRBV7-2
CASRQSSGSLYEQYF
>.|TRBJ1-2|TRBV7-2
CASSLTGTNNYGYTF
>.|TRBJ2-3|TRBV5-1
CASSLSPGQGTDTQYF
>.|TRBJ1-6|TRBV2
CASSETPASPLHF